The 19 T cell receptor beta chains listed next were all sequenced from one sample in a study of cytomegalovirus exposure and HLA in healthy donors. Primers for the PCR totalled 60 Vbeta and 13 Jbeta. Here immunoSEQ multiplex PCR was the method, and the copy in TCRdb shows in-frame clones only, minus some. The profile shows fewer than 300,000 clones, approximately 80% of them singletons. The specimen was PBMCs. The receptors shown here come from a girl aged 2-10 years in good health and CMV-seronegative.

The J gene is TRBJ2-6, the V gene TRBV7-3; 7 bases align to TRBD1. V shed 3 bases, J shed 0 bases, and the junction held 8 bases outside the gene matches. The germline CDR1 and CDR2 sequences are SGHTA and FQGTGA. The CDR3 has 18 residues. In DNA, the CDR3 is TGTGCCAGCAGCTTCAAGCCGGGACAGTTCTCTGGGGCCAACGTCCTGACTTTC. Its translation is CASSFKPGQFSGANVLTF. Full variable domain (remainder filled in from reference TRBV7-3 and TRBJ2-6): GAGVSQTPSNKVTEKGKYVELRCDPISGHTALYWYRQSLGQGPEFLIYFQGTGAADDSGLPNDRFFAVRPEGSVSTLKIQRTERGDSAVYLCASSFKPGQFSGANVLTFGAGSRLTVL.

The V call is TRBV6-6, the J call TRBJ2-1; possibly TRBD2 for D (5 bases). Trimming removed 0 bases at V and 0 bases at J, with 6 bases between. The CDR3 is 15 amino acids. Germline lookup yields CDR1 MNHNY and CDR2 SVGAGI (reference sequence). CDR3 residues: CASSYSGSSYNEQFF. CDR3 nucleotides: TGTGCCAGCAGTTACTCAGGGAGCTCCTACAATGAGCAGTTCTTC.

In its sample, this clone was seen once. V and J are TRBV7-6 and TRBJ2-2, with a weak D call TRBD1 (7 bases). CDR1 is SGHVS, CDR2 FNYEAQ, per germline. Trimming took 6 bases from V and 0 from J, leaving 11 bases between them. CDR3 length: 15 amino acids. The CDR3 is CASSGGTANTGELFF. The DNA of the CDR3 is TGTGCCAGCAGTGGAGGGACAGCGAACACCGGGGAGCTGTTTTTT.

Only a few counts were recorded for this clone. The gene calls are TRBV7-9 and TRBJ2-3; 10 bases are shared with TRBD2. J gave up 1 base and V 2 bases, and 3 bases lay outside the gene matches. The CDR3 covers 16 residues. Germline-derived CDR1 and CDR2 are SEHNR and FQNEAQ (reference sequence). CDR3: CASSLWLAGGTDTQYF. As DNA, the CDR3 is TGTGCCAGCAGCTTATGGCTAGCGGGGGGCACAGATACGCAGTATTTT. The whole variable domain, remainder taken from reference TRBV7-9 and TRBJ2-3, is DTGVSQNPRHKITKRGQNVTFRCDPISEHNRLYWYRQTLGQGPEFLTYFQNEAQLEKSRLLSDRFSAERPKGSFSTLEIQRTEQGDSAMYLCASSLWLAGGTDTQYFGPGTRLTVL.

The chain carries TRBV30 and TRBJ2-7; 11 positions match TRBD1. Per the germline V gene, CDR1 is GTSNPN and CDR2 is SVGIG (reference sequence). The length of the CDR3 is 12 residues. The junction had 0 bases not matched to a gene; V was cut back by 5 bases and J by 3 bases. CDR3 nucleotide sequence: TGTGCCTGGGGGACAGGGGGCTACGAGCAGTACTTC. Encoded protein: CAWGTGGYEQYF.

This clone has more than one count but fewer than ten. This chain links TRBV7-8 with TRBJ2-1; 9 bases are shared with TRBD2. The CDR3 runs 19 residues. V shed 2 bases, J shed 1 base, and the junction held 12 bases outside the gene matches. The V gene's germline CDR1 is SGHVS and CDR2 FQNEAQ. Written as DNA, the CDR3 is TGTGCCAGCAGCTTAAATGCGTTAGCGGGAGAACTTTCCTACAATGAGCAGTTCTTC. Protein sequence: CASSLNALAGELSYNEQFF.

The chain joins TRBV5-6 to TRBJ2-1; TRBD2 is a possible D gene (5 bases). The CDR3 is 14 residues long. CDR1 and CDR2 (germline): SGHDT, YYEEEE. Trimming left V 0 bases short and J 4 bases short, with 8 bases between. This chain's CDR3 is CASSLERSYNEQFF. The CDR3 nucleotides are TGTGCCAGCAGCTTGGAGCGGTCTTACAATGAGCAGTTCTTC.

This clone was observed a handful of times. V is TRBV19 and J is TRBJ2-7; tentatively, D is TRBD1 (8 bases). This CDR3 has 15 residues. CDR1 is LNHDA, CDR2 SQIVND, per germline (reference sequence). V was pared by 5 bases and J by 2 bases, with 16 bases between. CDR3 bases: TGTGCCAGTAGTCCTCACAGGGGGGGCCCCTACGAGCAGTACTTC. Amino acids: CASSPHRGGPYEQYF. Variable domain in full (rest from reference TRBV19 and TRBJ2-7): DGGITQSPKYLFRKEGQNVTLSCEQNLNHDAMYWYRQDPGQGLRLIYYSQIVNDFQKGDIAEGYSVSREKKESFPLTVTSAQKNPTAFYLCASSPHRGGPYEQYFGPGTRLTVT.

The sample holds a few counts of this clone. V usage is TRBV6-5 and J usage is TRBJ1-1; D not resolved. CDR1 MNHEY and CDR2 SVGAGI come from the germline V gene. V was shortened by 0 bases and J by 1 base, with 6 bases between the two germline ends. The CDR3 has 14 amino acids. CDR3 loop: CASSYSNKNTEAFF. CDR3 bases: TGTGCCAGCAGTTACTCGAACAAGAACACTGAAGCTTTCTTT.

This sequence joins TRBV2 and TRBJ2-1; TRBD2 agrees at 8 bases. The CDR3 totals 16 residues. V was pared by 6 bases and J by 1 base, with 8 bases of the junction left unmatched. CDR1 is SNHLY, CDR2 FYNNEI, per germline. DNA for the CDR3: TGTGCCAGCAGGCTTAGCGGGGCCTCGTCCTACAATGAGCAGTTCTTC. This sequence encodes CASRLSGASSYNEQFF. Drawing the rest from reference TRBV2 and TRBJ2-1, the complete variable domain is EPEVTQTPSHQVTQMGQEVILRCVPISNHLYFYWYRQILGQKVEFLVSFYNNEISEKSEIFDDQFSVERPDGSNFTLKIRSTKLEDSAMYFCASRLSGASSYNEQFFGPGTRLTVL.

The V and J genes are TRBV27 and TRBJ2-1; maybe TRBD2 (5 bases). The CDR3 spans 14 residues. V lost 8 bases, J lost 0 bases, and 11 bases lay in between. The germline gives CDR1 MNHEY, CDR2 SMNVEV (reference sequence). CDR3 bases: TGTGCCAGCTCGGACTTGAGCTCCTACAATGAGCAGTTCTTC. It codes for CASSDLSSYNEQFF.

V and J are TRBV5-1 and TRBJ2-3, with 7 positions matching TRBD1. The trim removed 4 bases at V and 4 bases at J, leaving 6 bases unmatched. The CDR3 extends over 14 amino acids. CDR1 SGHRS and CDR2 YFSETQ come from the germline V gene. CDR3 residues: CASSTRQGADTQYF. The CDR3 nucleotides are TGCGCCAGCAGCACCCGACAGGGCGCAGATACGCAGTATTTT.

Only one count was recorded for this clone. The chain combines TRBV19 with TRBJ1-1; 7 positions agree with TRBD1. The V segment lost 3 bases and the J segment 10 bases; nucleotides outside the gene matches: 14. The germline V gene has CDR1 LNHDA and CDR2 SQIVND (reference sequence). The CDR3 contains 15 residues. The CDR3 spells CASSILQGLSERAFF. The DNA for the CDR3 is TGTGCCAGTAGTATTCTACAGGGGCTCTCCGAGCGAGCTTTCTTT. Based on the CDR3 plus reference TRBV19 and TRBJ1-1, the full variable domain is DGGITQSPKYLFRKEGQNVTLSCEQNLNHDAMYWYRQDPGQGLRLIYYSQIVNDFQKGDIAEGYSVSREKKESFPLTVTSAQKNPTAFYLCASSILQGLSERAFFGQGTRLTVV.

There are a few counts of this clone. This chain connects TRBV13 to TRBJ1-6; D is ambiguous. V lost 3 bases to trimming and J lost 14 bases, with 11 bases between them. The CDR3 runs 12 residues. Germline loops: CDR1 PRHDT, CDR2 FYEKMQ (reference sequence). CDR3 protein: CASSFAPGALHF. The DNA for the CDR3 is TGTGCCAGCAGCTTCGCCCCGGGAGCCCTCCACTTT.

This chain links TRBV7-3 with TRBJ2-1; 7 bases match TRBD2. CDR1 is SGHTA, CDR2 FQGTGA, per germline. The CDR3 length is 15 residues. V lost 1 base, J lost 4 bases, and 4 bases stayed unmatched. The CDR3 protein is CASSLSGGGYNEQFF. The CDR3 region has the DNA TGTGCCAGCAGCTTAAGTGGCGGGGGTTACAATGAGCAGTTCTTC. Supplemented by reference TRBV7-3 and TRBJ2-1, the full variable domain reads GAGVSQTPSNKVTEKGKYVELRCDPISGHTALYWYRQSLGQGPEFLIYFQGTGAADDSGLPNDRFFAVRPEGSVSTLKIQRTERGDSAVYLCASSLSGGGYNEQFFGPGTRLTVL.

The chain couples TRBV28 to TRBJ2-1; tentative D call: TRBD1 (5 bases). This CDR3 comprises 12 residues. CDR1 is MDHEN, CDR2 SYDVKM, per germline. V lost 7 bases and J 7 bases, leaving 11 bases between the germline ends. In DNA, the CDR3 is TGTGCCAGCAACGTAGGGGCGAATGAGCAGTTCTTC. Protein product: CASNVGANEQFF.

The chain links TRBV18 to TRBJ1-2; possible D gene TRBD1, 5 bases. This CDR3 has 15 amino acids. V shed 2 bases and J shed 4 bases, with 14 bases lying between them. Germline loops: CDR1 KGHSH, CDR2 LQKENI. The CDR3 coding sequence is TGTGCCAGCTCACCAGGGGCAGGCTGGATCTATGGCTACACCTTC. Amino acid sequence: CASSPGAGWIYGYTF.

The chain uses TRBV28 and TRBJ1-1; D uncertain. Germline V gene lookup returns CDR1 MDHEN and CDR2 SYDVKM. With 5 bases removed from V and 1 base from J, the gap between germline ends came to 20 bases. The CDR3 sequence is 17 residues long. The CDR3 coding sequence is TGTGCCAGCAGTGCCCGTTCCCGGCGGATAAGGAACACTGAAGCTTTCTTT. It is translated as CASSARSRRIRNTEAFF.

The rearrangement uses TRBV9 and TRBJ2-3; D is possibly TRBD1 (6 bases). V lost 3 bases, J lost 1 base, and 12 bases lay in between. This CDR3 has 15 amino acids. CDR1 is SGDLS, CDR2 YYNGEE, per germline. CDR3 residues: CASSASGAGTDTQYF. The CDR3 DNA reads as TGTGCCAGCAGCGCCTCAGGGGCAGGCACAGATACGCAGTATTTT.